The T cell receptor (beta chain) under discussion was sequenced for a study of blood T cell repertoires in COVID-19. As for the study in general: Some COVID-19 samples were acute and others convalescent; all came from the United States, Italy and Spain. From T cells, B-cell-depleted T cells, or PBMCs came the material, which was cDNA or gDNA.

Source study methods: Quantification of nucleated cells was approximated via reference gene primer amplification. Here immunoSEQ multiplex PCR was the method, and the copy in TCRdb shows in-frame clones only, minus some. V, J and clone size are taken as reported in that table, and D and trimming were inferred from the DNA itself. This sample has over 95,000 clones; over 80% occur once, and the top ten carry about 4.8%. Germline V gene sequence: CDR1 SEHNR, CDR2 FQNEAQ (reference sequence). V lost 1 base and J lost 3, with 11 bases in between. CDR3 length equals 15 residues. Sequencing was done on a sample of peripheral blood. The receptor's source is a woman between 45 and 60 years old with acute or convalescent COVID-19. The chain links TRBV7-9 to TRBJ2-3; no firm D call. CDR3 nucleotide sequence: TGTGCCAGCAGCTTAGATGTAGAGCGTACAGATACGCAGTATTTT. Amino acids: CASSLDVERTDTQYF.